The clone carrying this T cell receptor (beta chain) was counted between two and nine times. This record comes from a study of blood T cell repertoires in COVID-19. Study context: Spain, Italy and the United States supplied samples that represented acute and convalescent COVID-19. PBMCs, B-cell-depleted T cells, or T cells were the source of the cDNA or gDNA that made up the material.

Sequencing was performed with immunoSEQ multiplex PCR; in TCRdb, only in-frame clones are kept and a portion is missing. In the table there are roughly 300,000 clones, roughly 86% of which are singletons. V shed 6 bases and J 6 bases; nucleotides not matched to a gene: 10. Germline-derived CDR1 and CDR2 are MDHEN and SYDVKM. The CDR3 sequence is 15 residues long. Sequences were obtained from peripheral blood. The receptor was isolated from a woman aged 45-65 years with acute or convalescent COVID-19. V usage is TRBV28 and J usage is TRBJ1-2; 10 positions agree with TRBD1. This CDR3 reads CASRNLAGQGDGYTF. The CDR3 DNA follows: TGTGCCAGCAGGAACCTTGCAGGACAGGGGGATGGCTACACCTTC.